The 2 T cell receptor beta chains reported below all come from one sample, sequenced in a study of cytomegalovirus exposure and HLA in healthy donors. Repertoires were generated with immunoSEQ multiplex PCR, while TCRdb's copy carries only in-frame clones and drops some. This table holds about 73,000 clones, just under 95% found once. The specimen sequenced was PBMCs. The origin of the receptors is a woman between 18 and 30 years old in good health and CMV-seropositive.

The chain recombines TRBV19 with TRBJ2-7; TRBD1 is a possible D gene (6 bases). V was cut by 7 bases and J by 7 bases, with 17 bases left in between. This CDR3 contains 13 residues. The V gene's germline CDR1 is LNHDA and CDR2 SQIVND (reference sequence). This CDR3 is CASTNTGPGEQYF. CDR3 in DNA: TGTGCCAGTACCAATACAGGGCCGGGGGAGCAGTACTTC. The complete variable domain, with remaining parts taken from reference TRBV19 and TRBJ2-7, reads DGGITQSPKYLFRKEGQNVTLSCEQNLNHDAMYWYRQDPGQGLRLIYYSQIVNDFQKGDIAEGYSVSREKKESFPLTVTSAQKNPTAFYLCASTNTGPGEQYFGPGTRLTVT.

The chain joins TRBV6-1 to TRBJ2-7; perhaps TRBD1 as D (5 bases). Germline V gene lookup returns CDR1 MNHNS and CDR2 SASEGT. The CDR3 totals 13 residues. V lost 5 bases and J lost 6, with 14 bases in between. The CDR3 bases are TGTGCCAGCAGTTCGGACACACAAACCGAGCAGTACTTC. Translating it yields CASSSDTQTEQYF.